These T cell receptor beta chains were read from a single sample in a study of OX40 agonist ivuxolimab in advanced cancers. TCRdb's copy holds only in-frame clones and misses some; the assay was immunoSEQ multiplex PCR. The sample contains about 47,000 clones, 84% of which appear only once. The source material was CD4+ or CD8+ T cells sorted from blood, sampled in a trial of the OX40 agonist ivuxolimab. These TCRs come from an adult with an advanced solid tumor such as melanoma, head and neck, liver or kidney cancer. Both conserved end residues are part of each CDR3.

CDR3: CATSCRGQELSYEQYF; V: TRBV15; J: TRBJ2-7
CDR3: CSASLNTEAFF; V: TRBV20-1; J: TRBJ1-1
CDR3: CAISASGGQGETQYF; V: TRBV10-3; J: TRBJ2-5
CDR3: CASSFEGGQPQHF; V: TRBV5-1; J: TRBJ1-5
CDR3: CASSLQAGPVYEQYF; V: TRBV5-6; J: TRBJ2-7
CDR3: CASRVQGTGANVLTF; V: TRBV6-5; J: TRBJ2-6
CDR3: CASDTGNEQYF; V: TRBV6-1; J: TRBJ2-7
CDR3: CASSNGAGRGTDTQYF; V: TRBV5-1; J: TRBJ2-3
CDR3: CASSATRDTEAFF; V: TRBV27; J: TRBJ1-1
CDR3: CASSPEGLSRDTQYF; V: TRBV11-2; J: TRBJ2-3
CDR3: CASSAGGSDTQYF; V: TRBV9; J: TRBJ2-3
CDR3: CATSRVAGTYEQYF; V: TRBV15; J: TRBJ2-7
CDR3: CASSLTGAEQPQHF; V: TRBV5-1; J: TRBJ1-5
CDR3: CASGAARYEQYF; V: TRBV2; J: TRBJ2-7
CDR3: CASSLQGGDEAFF; V: TRBV7-9; J: TRBJ1-1
CDR3: CASSAGQGGGEKLFF; V: TRBV6-1; J: TRBJ1-4
CDR3: CASSLDGATNEKLFF; V: TRBV11-2; J: TRBJ1-4
CDR3: CASSQPTAPSGNTIYF; V: TRBV4-3; J: TRBJ1-3
CDR3: CASSIEPGQGGNEQYF; V: TRBV19; J: TRBJ2-7
CDR3: CASSYSKESGGEYF; V: TRBV6-5; J: TRBJ2-7
CDR3: CASKQGSGYTF; V: TRBV6-5; J: TRBJ1-2
CDR3: CASSGSGGADTQYF; V: TRBV5-4; J: TRBJ2-3
CDR3: CASSGQTYGYTF; V: TRBV19; J: TRBJ1-2
CDR3: CASRLDRVWSMNTEAFF; V: TRBV7-9; J: TRBJ1-1
CDR3: CASSLRGEWPNQETQYF; V: TRBV7-7; J: TRBJ2-5
CDR3: CARTTGHNQPQHF; V: TRBV5-1; J: TRBJ1-5